Below are 9 T cell receptor beta chains sequenced from a single sample in a study of shared T cell receptors in the human thymus. TCRdb keeps only in-frame clones here, not all; method: immunoSEQ multiplex PCR. The sample records some 640,000 clones, 80% to 90% being singletons. These same records also appear under a second study, on human thymus T cells.

The sample taken for sequencing was thymocytes. These receptors originate from a boy under three years old with a congenital heart defect.

This rearrangement joins TRBV15 to TRBJ2-7; 8 nucleotides agree with TRBD2. The trim removed 8 bases at V and 2 bases at J, leaving 11 bases unmatched. The CDR3 consists of 15 residues. In germline, CDR1 is LNHNV, CDR2 YYDKDF (reference sequence). CDR3 sequence: CATSTHSGMPYEQYF. CDR3 DNA: TGTGCCACCTCAACTCATAGCGGGATGCCCTACGAGCAGTACTTC.

The chain recombines TRBV6-1 with TRBJ1-1; D remains ambiguous. The V end lost 1 base, the J end lost 5 bases, and 14 bases lay between the germline ends. This CDR3 has 15 residues. CDR1 is MNHNS and CDR2 is SASEGT in the germline V gene. As DNA, the CDR3 is TGTGCCAGCAGTGAAGGTTCGGCAAAGAGGACTGAAGCTTTCTTT. This translates into CASSEGSAKRTEAFF.

The chain couples TRBV28 to TRBJ1-2; D not resolved. V lost 9 bases to trimming and J lost 1 base, with 12 bases between them. CDR1 is MDHEN and CDR2 is SYDVKM in the germline V gene. CDR3 size: 13 residues. DNA for the CDR3: TGTGCCAGTTCGGAGGCTTTTAACTATGGCTACACCTTC. It encodes CASSEAFNYGYTF.

This sequence joins TRBV6-5 and TRBJ2-1; TRBD2 aligns across 7 bases. Germline-derived CDR1 and CDR2 are MNHEY and SVGAGI. There are 15 residues in the CDR3. The ends lost 10 bases at V and 5 bases at J; junction bases unmatched: 14. The CDR3 DNA is TGTGCCAACCACAAGTTTAGGGACTACCACAATGAGCAGTTCTTC. Amino acids: CANHKFRDYHNEQFF.

This sequence joins TRBV4-2 and TRBJ2-5; D perhaps matches TRBD2 (7 bases). This CDR3 spans 19 amino acids. Germline V lookup: CDR1 LGHNA, CDR2 YNFKEQ. V lost 0 bases, J lost 1 base, and 21 bases lay in between. The chain's CDR3 is CASSQDRGGEGCVQETQYF. The CDR3 region has the DNA TGTGCCAGCAGCCAAGATAGGGGGGGAGAGGGGTGCGTCCAAGAGACCCAGTACTTC.

V and J are TRBV4-2 and TRBJ1-5; TRBD1 matches at 10 bases. The CDR3 consists of 17 residues. The V gene's germline CDR1 is LGHNA and CDR2 YNFKEQ. V lost 4 bases, J lost 1 base, and 7 bases stayed unmatched. The CDR3 protein is CASSPSRDRGSNQPQHF. In DNA form, the CDR3 reads TGTGCCAGCAGCCCAAGCAGGGACAGGGGAAGCAATCAGCCCCAGCATTTT.

The CDR3 nucleotides are TGTGCCAGCAGTTTTTTGGCAATATATAGCAATCAGCCCCAGCATTTT. It encodes CASSFLAIYSNQPQHF. The rearrangement uses TRBV28 and TRBJ1-5; D remains unclear. The CDR3 runs 16 residues. The ends were cut back, 3 bases at V and 0 bases at J, with 12 bases in the middle. The germline V gene has CDR1 MDHEN and CDR2 SYDVKM.

This chain links TRBV27 with TRBJ2-7, with D possibly being TRBD2 (6 bases). The V gene lost 4 bases and the J gene lost 2 bases, with 9 bases spanning the gap. Per the germline V gene, CDR1 is MNHEY and CDR2 is SMNVEV (reference sequence). The CDR3 totals 13 residues. The chain's CDR3 is CASSSGTPYEQYF. In DNA, the CDR3 is TGTGCCAGCAGTTCCGGGACTCCCTACGAGCAGTACTTC.

V is TRBV28 and J is TRBJ2-7; D is perhaps TRBD2 (5 bases). The CDR3 extends over 13 amino acids. CDR1 is MDHEN and CDR2 is SYDVKM in the germline V gene. The V and J ends lost 11 bases and 3 bases respectively, with 17 bases between them. CDR3 DNA sequence: TGTGCCTCGATCGAGGGAGAGAGCTACGAGCAGTACTTC. Protein product: CASIEGESYEQYF.